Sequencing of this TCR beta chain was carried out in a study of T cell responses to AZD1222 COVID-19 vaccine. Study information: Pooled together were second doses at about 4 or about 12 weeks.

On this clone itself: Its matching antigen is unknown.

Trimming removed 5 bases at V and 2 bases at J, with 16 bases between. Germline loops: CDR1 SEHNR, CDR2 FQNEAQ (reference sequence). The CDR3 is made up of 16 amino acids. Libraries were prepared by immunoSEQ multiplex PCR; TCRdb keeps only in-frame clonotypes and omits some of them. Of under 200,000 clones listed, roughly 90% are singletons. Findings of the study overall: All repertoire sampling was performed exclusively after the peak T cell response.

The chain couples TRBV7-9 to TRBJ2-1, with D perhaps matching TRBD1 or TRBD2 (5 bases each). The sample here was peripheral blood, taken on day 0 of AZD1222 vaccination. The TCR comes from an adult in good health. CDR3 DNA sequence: TGTGCCAGCAGCGATTGGAAGGGACGGACCTACAATGAGCAGTTCTTC. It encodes CASSDWKGRTYNEQFF.